This TCR beta chain stems from a study of a mutant IDH1 vaccine in newly diagnosed glioma. Clones were sequenced by immunoSEQ multiplex PCR, and TCRdb holds only the in-frame ones, with some missing. The repertoire includes about 23,000 clones, more than 85% of them detected once, and approximately 9.1% sits in the top ten. Time point of the sample: baseline, week 1 (first vaccination visit). The sample's treatment: pre-vaccination baseline after standard-of-care therapy. V lost 0 bases, J lost 3 bases, and 5 bases stayed unmatched. The germline gives CDR1 MNHEY, CDR2 SVGAGI. The CDR3 totals 16 residues.

The J gene is TRBJ1-5, the V gene TRBV6-5; 7 bases match TRBD1. The material sequenced was PBMCs, taken from a glioma patient treated with radiotherapy, temozolomide or both. The TCR was taken from a man aged 25 to 40 with glioma. CDR3 bases: TGTGCCAGCAGTTACTCAGGGGGCTCGTCCAATCAGCCCCAGCATTTT. Its translation: CASSYSGGSSNQPQHF.